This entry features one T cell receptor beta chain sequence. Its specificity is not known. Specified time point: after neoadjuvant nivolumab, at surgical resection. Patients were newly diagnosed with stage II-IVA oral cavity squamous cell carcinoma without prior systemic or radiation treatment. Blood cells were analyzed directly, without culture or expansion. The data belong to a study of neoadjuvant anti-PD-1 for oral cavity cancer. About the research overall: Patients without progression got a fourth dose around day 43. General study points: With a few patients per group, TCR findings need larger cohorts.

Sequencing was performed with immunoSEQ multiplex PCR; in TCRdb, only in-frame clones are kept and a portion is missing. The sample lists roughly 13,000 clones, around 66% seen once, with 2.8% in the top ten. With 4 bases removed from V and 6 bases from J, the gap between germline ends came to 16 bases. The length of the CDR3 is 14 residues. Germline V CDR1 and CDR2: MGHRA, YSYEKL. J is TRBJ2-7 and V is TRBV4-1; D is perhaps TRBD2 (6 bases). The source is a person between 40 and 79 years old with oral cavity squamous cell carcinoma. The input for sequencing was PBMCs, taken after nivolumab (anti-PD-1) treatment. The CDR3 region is CASSPLGGIIEQYF. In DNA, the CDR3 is TGCGCCAGCAGCCCGTTGGGCGGGATAATCGAGCAGTACTTC.